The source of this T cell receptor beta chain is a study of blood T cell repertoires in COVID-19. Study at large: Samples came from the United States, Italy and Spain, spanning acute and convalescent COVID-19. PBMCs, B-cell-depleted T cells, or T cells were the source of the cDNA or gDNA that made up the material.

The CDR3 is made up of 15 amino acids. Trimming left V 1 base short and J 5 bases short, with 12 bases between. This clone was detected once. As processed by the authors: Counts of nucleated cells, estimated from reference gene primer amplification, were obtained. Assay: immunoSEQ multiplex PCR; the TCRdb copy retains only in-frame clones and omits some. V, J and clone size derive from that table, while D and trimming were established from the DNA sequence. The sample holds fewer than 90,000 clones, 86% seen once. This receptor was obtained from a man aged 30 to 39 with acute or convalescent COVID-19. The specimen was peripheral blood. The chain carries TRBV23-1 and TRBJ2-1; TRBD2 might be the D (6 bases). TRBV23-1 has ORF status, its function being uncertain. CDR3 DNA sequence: TGCGCCAGCAGTCAATGGGGGGACTTTAACAATGAGCAGTTCTTC. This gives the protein CASSQWGDFNNEQFF.